What follows are 21 T cell receptor beta chains derived from one specimen sequenced in a study of blood T cell repertoires in COVID-19. Assay: immunoSEQ multiplex PCR; the TCRdb copy retains only in-frame clones and omits some. The sample records fewer than 300,000 clones, approximately 90% being singletons. The sequencing sample was made of peripheral blood. These receptors were taken from a woman in her forties or fifties with COVID-19, enrolled during active disease.

The V gene is TRBV29-1, the J gene TRBJ2-3; D not resolved. The germline CDR1 and CDR2 sequences are SQVTM and ANQGSEA. V gave up 4 bases and J gave up 6 bases, with 11 bases separating them. The CDR3 has 12 amino acids. The CDR3 protein is CSVGVPGDTQYF. The CDR3 region has the DNA TGCAGCGTTGGGGTCCCCGGGGATACGCAGTATTTT.

The chain combines TRBV6-2 or TRBV6-3 with TRBJ2-1; 7 nucleotides agree with TRBD2. V lost 4 bases, J lost 7 bases, and 22 bases stayed unmatched. The CDR3 has 19 residues. The germline V gene encodes CDR1 MNHEY and CDR2 SVGEGT. CDR3 DNA: TGTGCCAGCAGTTCTACACCGAAGACTAGCAGGGTTACCTGGAATGAGCAGTTCTTC. It codes for CASSSTPKTSRVTWNEQFF.

This clone was seen a single time. The V call is TRBV7-3, the J call TRBJ2-2; D perhaps matches TRBD2 (6 bases). V was pared by 3 bases and J by 1 base, with 9 bases between. Germline V gene data show CDR1 as SGHTA and CDR2 as FQGTGA. The CDR3 length is 15 residues. CDR3 in DNA: TGTGCCAGCAGCTTTCGGACTAAGAACACCGGGGAGCTGTTTTTT. Protein product: CASSFRTKNTGELFF.

The genes are TRBV21-1 and TRBJ1-5; no DNA check was done on the table's D call, TRBD1. TRBV21-1 is labeled a pseudogene. This CDR3 is built from 15 residues. The CDR3 sequence is CASSNADRSNQPQHF. The CDR3, as DNA: TGTGCCAGCAGCAATGCGGACAGAAGCAATCAGCCCCAGCATTTT.

This chain uses TRBV9 with TRBJ1-6, with 8 nucleotides matching TRBD1. V was pared by 0 bases and J by 14 bases, with 4 bases of the junction left unmatched. The germline gives CDR1 SGDLS, CDR2 YYNGEE. The CDR3 totals 13 residues. The DNA for the CDR3 is TGTGCCAGCAGCGTAGAGGACAGGGCATCCCTCCACTTT. Encoded protein: CASSVEDRASLHF.

The chain has TRBV9 and TRBJ1-4; 7 bases map to TRBD1. The CDR3 has 15 residues. After removal of 0 bases from V and 8 bases from J, the junction contained 7 bases not matched to a gene. Germline assignment: CDR1 SGDLS and CDR2 YYNGEE. The chain's CDR3 is CASSVDGTVREKLFF. Written as DNA, the CDR3 is TGTGCCAGCAGCGTAGACGGGACAGTTCGCGAAAAACTGTTTTTT.

The rearrangement links TRBV11-3 to TRBJ2-5; weak D call: TRBD1 (5 bases). The CDR3 has 15 amino acids. V lost 5 bases to trimming and J lost 0 bases, with 13 bases between them. CDR1 and CDR2 (germline): SGHNT, YENEEA. The CDR3 loop is CASSGRTRYQETQYF. The DNA of the CDR3 is TGTGCCAGCAGCGGGCGGACACGGTACCAAGAGACCCAGTACTTC.

DNA for the CDR3: TGTGCCAGCAGCCTCGGACAGGGAGTCACTGAAGCTTTCTTT. It yields the protein CASSLGQGVTEAFF. V and J are TRBV9 and TRBJ1-1; 8 nucleotides match TRBD1. Germline assignment: CDR1 SGDLS and CDR2 YYNGEE. Trimming took 4 bases from V and 4 from J; bases not matched to a gene: 6. The CDR3 loop spans 14 amino acids.

This clone was observed once. The chain joins TRBV21-1 to TRBJ2-7; the D call in the table, TRBD1, was not verified against the DNA. TRBV21-1 corresponds to a pseudogene. This CDR3 contains 15 residues. The CDR3 protein is CASSKENRGADEQYF. The CDR3 DNA reads as TGTGCCAGCAGCAAAGAAAACAGGGGGGCCGACGAGCAGTACTTC.

The gene calls are TRBV5-4 and TRBJ1-3; D uncertain. Trimming cost V 1 base and J 2 bases, with 7 bases left between them. The CDR3 has 14 residues. The germline V gene encodes CDR1 SGHNT and CDR2 YYREEE (reference sequence). The CDR3 reads CASSLQVPGNTIYF. The CDR3 bases are TGTGCCAGCAGCTTGCAGGTCCCTGGAAACACCATATATTTT.

The chain's CDR3 is CASSHGGTNHGYTF. The CDR3 coding sequence is TGTGCCAGCAGCCATGGAGGGACGAACCATGGCTACACCTTC. The gene calls are TRBV3-1 (or the pseudogene TRBV3-2) and TRBJ1-2, with D tentatively TRBD1 (5 bases). V lost 3 bases and J 6 bases, leaving 14 bases between the germline ends. This CDR3 region has 14 residues. Germline V gene sequence: CDR1 LGHDT, CDR2 YNNKEL (reference sequence).

The chain recombines TRBV5-8 with TRBJ2-3, with D possibly matching TRBD2 (6 bases). The length of the CDR3 is 15 residues. The V gene's germline CDR1 is SGHTS and CDR2 YDEGEE. V lost 0 bases, J lost 3 bases, and 11 bases lay in between. The CDR3 bases are TGTGCCAGCAGCTTGGCGCGGGATAGGACAGATACGCAGTATTTT. Protein sequence: CASSLARDRTDTQYF. The whole variable domain, remainder taken from reference TRBV5-8 and TRBJ2-3, is EAGVTQSPTHLIKTRGQQATLRCSPISGHTSVYWYQQALGLGLQFLLWYDEGEERNRGNFPPRFSGRQFPNYSSELNVNALELEDSALYLCASSLARDRTDTQYFGPGTRLTVL.

The chain combines TRBV7-9 with TRBJ1-5; 11 positions agree with TRBD1. Germline V gene data show CDR1 as SEHNR and CDR2 as FQNEAQ (reference sequence). V lost 0 bases to trimming and J lost 4 bases; unmatched junction nucleotides: 5. The CDR3 has 17 residues. CDR3 amino acids: CASSLALGTGGNQPQHF. The CDR3 coding sequence is TGTGCCAGCAGCTTAGCGTTAGGGACAGGGGGTAATCAGCCCCAGCATTTT.

The V call is TRBV11-3, the J call TRBJ1-1; TRBD1 matches at 11 bases. This CDR3 spans 15 amino acids. V was pared by 5 bases and J by 11 bases, with 13 bases of the junction left unmatched. Germline-derived CDR1 and CDR2 are SGHNT and YENEEA. The DNA for the CDR3 is TGTGCCAGCAGCCGGAGCCGGGACAGGGGGTTGGAGGCTTTCTTT. Translating it yields CASSRSRDRGLEAFF.

The rearrangement links TRBV30 to TRBJ1-1; TRBD1 might be the D (5 bases). Germline V gene data show CDR1 as GTSNPN and CDR2 as SVGIG (reference sequence). V was shortened by 4 bases and J by 1 base, with 16 bases between the two germline ends. The CDR3 covers 15 residues. The CDR3 here is CAWTPGGWPNTEAFF. The CDR3 region has the DNA TGTGCCTGGACCCCGGGGGGGTGGCCGAACACTGAAGCTTTCTTT.

The V gene is TRBV4-3, the J gene TRBJ1-6; D gene unclear. V lost 3 bases to trimming and J lost 9 bases, with 15 bases between them. Germline lookup yields CDR1 LGHNA and CDR2 YSLEER. The CDR3 has 15 residues. As DNA, the CDR3 is TGCGCCAGCAGCCACGACTACCGCGGGTTTTCACCCCTCCACTTT. It yields the protein CASSHDYRGFSPLHF.

The chain has TRBV5-4 and TRBJ2-5; possible D gene TRBD1, 5 bases. V lost 1 base and J 5 bases, leaving 15 bases between the germline ends. CDR1 is SGHNT and CDR2 is YYREEE in the germline V gene (reference sequence). This CDR3 is built from 15 residues. CDR3 in amino acids: CASSLPGGAVETQYF. CDR3 nucleotide sequence: TGTGCCAGCAGCTTGCCGGGTGGGGCCGTGGAGACCCAGTACTTC.

The chain joins TRBV30 to TRBJ1-2; D is possibly TRBD1 (6 bases). Germline V CDR1 and CDR2: GTSNPN, SVGIG (reference sequence). V was cut by 3 bases and J by 2 bases, with 16 bases left in between. The CDR3 covers 15 residues. The CDR3 loop is CAWSRPGTPNYGYTF. DNA for the CDR3: TGTGCCTGGAGCCGCCCCGGGACACCCAACTATGGCTACACCTTC.

The gene calls are TRBV27 and TRBJ2-3, with unresolved D. Trimming took 4 bases from V and 2 from J, leaving 10 bases between them. The germline V gene encodes CDR1 MNHEY and CDR2 SMNVEV (reference sequence). The CDR3 covers 14 residues. The CDR3 here is CASSSRIITDTQYF. The CDR3 DNA sequence: TGTGCCAGCAGTTCGAGAATTATCACAGATACGCAGTATTTT.

The rearrangement uses TRBV5-4 and TRBJ2-2; 8 bases map to TRBD2. The CDR3 length is 17 residues. The junction had 15 bases not matched to a gene; V was cut back by 4 bases and J by 7 bases. CDR1 SGHNT and CDR2 YYREEE come from the germline V gene (reference sequence). CDR3 loop: CASSASGTSGSGGELFF. In nucleotides, the CDR3 is TGTGCCAGCAGCGCCTCCGGGACTAGTGGTTCGGGCGGGGAGCTGTTTTTT.

The chain links TRBV6-2 or TRBV6-3 to TRBJ2-5, with TRBD2 as a possible D gene (7 bases). Germline assignment: CDR1 MNHEY and CDR2 SVGEGT. The CDR3 runs 16 residues. The V end was cut by 0 bases, the J end by 7 bases, with 18 bases between. The CDR3 reads CASSYSDWAGEGTQYF. The CDR3 DNA sequence: TGTGCCAGCAGTTACTCAGATTGGGCAGGGGAGGGGACCCAGTACTTC.